Described below is a single TCR beta chain sequence and its context. Its target is unknown. CDR3 length equals 16 residues. The junction had 15 bases not matched to a gene; V was cut back by 6 bases and J by 6 bases. Germline V gene sequence: CDR1 MDHEN, CDR2 SYDVKM. The sample originates from a study of PD-L1 blockade in urothelial cancer. Study-wide findings and caveats: Improved survival was predicted by pretreatment blood TCR clonality below the median.

Time point specified: peripheral blood 6 weeks after treatment start. Sequencing used immunoSEQ multiplex PCR; TCRdb keeps in-frame clones, though not all of them. The data hold 45,000 to 50,000 clones, with about four fifths observed a single time. The sequenced sample was PBMCs, obtained around atezolizumab (anti-PD-L1) treatment. This chain joins TRBV28 and TRBJ1-1; 8 nucleotides match TRBD1. The TCR comes from a man between 65 and 85 years old with urothelial cancer. The CDR3: CASRTLRAGGLAEAFF. CDR3 coding DNA: TGTGCCAGCAGGACCCTTAGGGCAGGGGGCCTCGCTGAAGCTTTCTTT. The full variable domain, its missing parts supplied by reference TRBV28 and TRBJ1-1, is DVKVTQSSRYLVKRTGEKVFLECVQDMDHENMFWYRQDPGLGLRLIYFSYDVKMKEKGDIPEGYSVSREKKERFSLILESASTNQTSMYLCASRTLRAGGLAEAFFGQGTRLTVV.